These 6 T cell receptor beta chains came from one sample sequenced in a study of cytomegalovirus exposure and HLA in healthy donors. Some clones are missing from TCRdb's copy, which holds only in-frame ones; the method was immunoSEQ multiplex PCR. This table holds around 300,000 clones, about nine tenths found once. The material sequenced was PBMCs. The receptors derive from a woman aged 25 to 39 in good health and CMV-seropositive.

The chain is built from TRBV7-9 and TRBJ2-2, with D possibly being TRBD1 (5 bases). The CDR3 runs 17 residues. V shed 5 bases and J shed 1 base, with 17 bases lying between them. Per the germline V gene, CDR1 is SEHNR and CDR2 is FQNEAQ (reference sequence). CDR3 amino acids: CASSRRRQNGNTGELFF. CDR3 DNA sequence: TGTGCCAGCAGCCGAAGAAGACAGAACGGGAACACCGGGGAGCTGTTTTTT.

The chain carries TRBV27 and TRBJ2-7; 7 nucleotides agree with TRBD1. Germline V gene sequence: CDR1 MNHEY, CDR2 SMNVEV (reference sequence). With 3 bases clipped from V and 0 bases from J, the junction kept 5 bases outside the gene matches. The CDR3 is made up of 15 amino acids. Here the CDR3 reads CASSLTGTASYEQYF. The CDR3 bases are TGTGCCAGCAGTTTGACCGGGACAGCCTCCTACGAGCAGTACTTC.

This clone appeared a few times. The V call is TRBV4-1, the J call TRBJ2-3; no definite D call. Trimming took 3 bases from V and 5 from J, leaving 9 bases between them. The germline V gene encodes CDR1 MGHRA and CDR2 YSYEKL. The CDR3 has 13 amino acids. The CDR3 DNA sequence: TGCGCCAGCAGCCAGCTAGTGCTAGATACGCAGTATTTT. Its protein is CASSQLVLDTQYF.

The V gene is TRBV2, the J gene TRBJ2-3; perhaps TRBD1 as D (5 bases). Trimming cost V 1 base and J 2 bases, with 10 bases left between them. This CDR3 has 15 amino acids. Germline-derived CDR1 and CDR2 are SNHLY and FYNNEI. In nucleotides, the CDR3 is TGTGCCAGCAGTGAAGAGGGGCTGTTCACAGATACGCAGTATTTT. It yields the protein CASSEEGLFTDTQYF.

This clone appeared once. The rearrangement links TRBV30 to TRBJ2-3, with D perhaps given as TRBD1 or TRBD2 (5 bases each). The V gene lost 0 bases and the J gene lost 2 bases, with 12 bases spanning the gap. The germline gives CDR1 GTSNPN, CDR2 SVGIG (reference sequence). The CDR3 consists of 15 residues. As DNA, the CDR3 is TGTGCCTGGAGTGTAACCGGGGCCGACACAGATACGCAGTATTTT. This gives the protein CAWSVTGADTDTQYF.

The CDR3 DNA reads TGTGCCAGCAGCGTAGAAGGTGGTGAGCAGTTCTTC. This sequence encodes CASSVEGGEQFF. The rearrangement uses TRBV9 and TRBJ2-1; D uncertain. The V end lost 0 bases, the J end lost 9 bases, and 7 bases lay between the germline ends. CDR1 and CDR2 from the germline V gene are SGDLS and YYNGEE. The CDR3 contains 12 residues.